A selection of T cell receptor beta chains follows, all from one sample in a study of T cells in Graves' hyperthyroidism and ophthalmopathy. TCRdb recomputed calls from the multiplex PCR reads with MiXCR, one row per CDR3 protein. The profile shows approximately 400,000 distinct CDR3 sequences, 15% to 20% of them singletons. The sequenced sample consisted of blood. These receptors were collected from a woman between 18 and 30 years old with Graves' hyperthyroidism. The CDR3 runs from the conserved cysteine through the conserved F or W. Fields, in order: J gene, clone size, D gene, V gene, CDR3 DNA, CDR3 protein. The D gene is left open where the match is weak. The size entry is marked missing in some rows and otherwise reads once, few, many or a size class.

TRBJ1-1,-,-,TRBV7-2,TGTGCCAGCAGCCCCCCTTGGGGCGCCGGCACTGAAGCTTTCTTT,CASSPPWGAGTEAFF
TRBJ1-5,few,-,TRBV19,TGTGCCAGTAGAGATAGGAGTTATAGCAATCAGCCCCAGCATTTT,CASRDRSYSNQPQHF
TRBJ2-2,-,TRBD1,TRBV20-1,TGCAGTGCTATAGACCCGGGACAGGGTATCGGCGGGGAGCTGTTTTTT,CSAIDPGQGIGGELFF
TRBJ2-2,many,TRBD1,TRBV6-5,TGTGCCAGCAGTTCGACAGGGGGTCTAGTCGCCGGGGAGCTGTTTTTT,CASSSTGGLVAGELFF
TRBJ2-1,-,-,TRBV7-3,TGTGCCAGCAGCTTAACGGGGGGGCTGAATGAGCAGTTCTTC,CASSLTGGLNEQFF
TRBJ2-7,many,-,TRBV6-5,TGTGCCAGCAGTTACGGGACCCCCGAGCAGTACTTC,CASSYGTPEQYF
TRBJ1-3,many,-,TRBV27,TGTGCCAGCAGTCTTAGGGCCTCTGGAAACACCATATATTTT,CASSLRASGNTIYF
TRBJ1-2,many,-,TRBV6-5,TGTGTCAGCAGTCAGGGCGGCTATGGCTACACCTTC,CVSSQGGYGYTF
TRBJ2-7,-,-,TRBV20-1,TGCAGTGCTAGTAAGCGAGCGACGGACGAGCAGTACTTC,CSASKRATDEQYF
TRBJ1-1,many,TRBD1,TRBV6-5,TGTGCCAGAGAACAGGGGGCGAGCACTGAAGCTTTCTTT,CAREQGASTEAFF
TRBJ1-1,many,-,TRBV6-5,TGTGCCAGCAGTTACGGGGCGACTGAAGCTTTCTTT,CASSYGATEAFF
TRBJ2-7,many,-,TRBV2,TGTGCCAGCAGTGATGAGTCAGGCGAGCAGTACTTC,CASSDESGEQYF
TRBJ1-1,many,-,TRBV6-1,TGTGCCAGCAGTAGAAGTCAGAGGACGGCGAACACTGAAGCTTTCTTT,CASSRSQRTANTEAFF
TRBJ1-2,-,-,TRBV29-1,TGCAGCGTGGCGGGGACTGGCTTTAGGGGCTACACCTTC,CSVAGTGFRGYTF
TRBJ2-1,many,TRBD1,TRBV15,TGTGCCACCATTTCGGACAGGGGTTCAAATGAGCAGTTCTTC,CATISDRGSNEQFF
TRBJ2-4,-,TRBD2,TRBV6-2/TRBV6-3,TGTGCCAGCAGCCTTAGCGGGTCAAACATTCAGTACTTC,CASSLSGSNIQYF
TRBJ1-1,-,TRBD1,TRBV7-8,TGTGCCAGCAGGATGGACAGGGGGCCGACTGAAGCTTTCTTT,CASRMDRGPTEAFF
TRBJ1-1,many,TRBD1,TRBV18,TGTGCCAGCTCGGGAAGGACAGGGGCCAACACTGAAGCTTTCTTT,CASSGRTGANTEAFF
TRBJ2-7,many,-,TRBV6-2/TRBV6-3,TGTGCCAGCAGTTACGGCCATTACGAGCAGTACTTC,CASSYGHYEQYF
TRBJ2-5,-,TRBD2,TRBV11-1,TGTGCCAGCAGCTTAGGGGCCGGGACTAAAGAGACCCGGTACTTC,CASSLGAGTKETRYF
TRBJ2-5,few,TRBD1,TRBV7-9,TGTGCCAGCAGCTCTTACGCCCGACAGGGGCAAGAGACCCAGTACTTC,CASSSYARQGQETQYF
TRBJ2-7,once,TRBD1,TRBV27,TGTGCCAGCAGTTCTACCGGGACAGGGGACACCTACGAGCAGTACTTC,CASSSTGTGDTYEQYF
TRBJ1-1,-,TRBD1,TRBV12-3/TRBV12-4,TGTGCCAGCAGTTTTGGCGCGGGGACAGGGGTCACTGAAGCTTTCTTT,CASSFGAGTGVTEAFF
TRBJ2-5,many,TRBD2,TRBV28,TGTGCCAGTTATCCTAGCGGGGGGGGAGAGACCCAGTACTTC,CASYPSGGGETQYF
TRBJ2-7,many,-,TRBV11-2,TGTGCCAGCAGCCGTGCAGGCTCTGCCTACGAGCAGTACTTC,CASSRAGSAYEQYF
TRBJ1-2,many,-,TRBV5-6,TGTGCCAGCAGCTGGGGGACGTCTGATGGCTACACCTTC,CASSWGTSDGYTF
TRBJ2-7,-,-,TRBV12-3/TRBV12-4,TGTGCCAGCAGCTCCCCTAAACAGGGCGACGAGCAGTACTTC,CASSSPKQGDEQYF
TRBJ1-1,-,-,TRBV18,TGTGCCAGCTCACCACAGGAGCGGGACACTGAAGCTTTCTTT,CASSPQERDTEAFF
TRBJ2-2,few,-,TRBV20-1,TGCAGTGCTTGGGGGCCGGACACCGGGGAGCTGTTTTTT,CSAWGPDTGELFF